A single sample gave rise to the 32 T cell receptor beta chains below, sequenced in a study of molecular identifiers for immune sequencing clone quantification. TCRdb re-called the PCR reads with MiXCR, one entry per CDR3 protein. The repertoire holds some 590,000 distinct CDR3 sequences, with roughly 23% as singletons. Sequencing was carried out using naive CD8+ T cells from blood, with Jurkat cell RNA spiked in. Subset: FACS-sorted CD8+CD4-CCR7+CD45RA+ naive T cells. The receptors were gathered from a human donor in good health. Some libraries in this study had Jurkat cell RNA spiked in.

Ten or more counts support this clonotype. This chain uses TRBV20-1 with TRBJ1-2; 11 bases are a match to TRBD1. V was clipped by 6 bases and J by 4 bases; unmatched bases: 10. This CDR3 has 15 amino acids. Germline assignment: CDR1 DFQATT and CDR2 SNEGSKA (reference sequence). This CDR3 reads CSAGPGQGDVYGYTF. The CDR3 DNA sequence: TGCAGTGCCGGACCGGGACAGGGGGACGTCTATGGCTACACCTTC.

The chain employs TRBV27 and TRBJ2-2; 8 bases agree with TRBD2. The CDR3 has 15 residues. CDR1 and CDR2 (germline): MNHEY, SMNVEV (reference sequence). V was pared by 3 bases and J by 3 bases, with 3 bases of the junction left unmatched. The CDR3 DNA is TGTGCCAGCAGTTTTACTAGCGGATACACCGGGGAGCTGTTTTTT. This gives the protein CASSFTSGYTGELFF.

Note on this clonotype: A read error is possible here, since a much larger clone lies one base away. The chain employs TRBV29-1 and TRBJ2-3; 8 positions match TRBD1. Germline assignment: CDR1 SQVTM and CDR2 ANQGSEA. The length of the CDR3 is 14 residues. V gave up 6 bases and J gave up 10 bases; unmatched junction bases: 15. The CDR3 DNA sequence: TGCAGCGTCCCCCCCGCCGGACAGGGAGGAGCGCAGTATTTT. It translates to CSVPPAGQGGAQYF.

This clonotype was counted only a few times. The V gene is TRBV15, the J gene TRBJ1-6, with 9 bases fitting TRBD1. Trimming at V came to 4 bases and at J to 10 bases, leaving 14 bases not matched to a gene. CDR1 is LNHNV and CDR2 is YYDKDF in the germline V gene (reference sequence). This CDR3 is 17 amino acids long. For the CDR3, the DNA is TGTGCCACCAGCAAACCAGGAGGCGGACAGGGGTTGTCACCCCTCCACTTT. Translated: CATSKPGGGQGLSPLHF.

Points on this clonotype: This may be a read error: a much more frequent sequence differs by one nucleotide. This chain links TRBV30 with TRBJ1-1; unclear D gene. This CDR3 region has 14 residues. Germline values: CDR1 GTSNPN, CDR2 SVGIG (reference sequence). CDR3 nucleotide sequence: TGTGCCTGGAGTACCGGACGGGTGAACACTGGAGCTTTCTTT. Protein sequence: CAWSTGRVNTGAFF.

The chain recombines TRBV6-2 or TRBV6-3 with TRBJ2-7; D gene unclear. The germline V and J ends were trimmed by 2 bases and 2 bases, with 10 bases remaining between them. Germline V CDR1 and CDR2: MNHEY, SVGEGT. There are 14 residues in the CDR3. The CDR3 is CASSYHPVAYEQYF. The CDR3, as DNA: TGTGCCAGCAGTTACCACCCGGTGGCCTACGAGCAGTACTTC.

V is TRBV12-3 or TRBV12-4 and J is TRBJ2-7; possible D gene TRBD2, 6 bases. The germline V and J ends were trimmed by 5 bases and 10 bases, with 18 bases remaining between them. This CDR3 is 13 amino acids long. The CDR3: CASSGGFIYKQYF. CDR3 sequence (DNA): TGTGCCAGCAGTGGGGGGTTTATCTACAAACAGTACTTC.

Only a few counts were recorded for this clonotype. This chain joins TRBV6-2 or TRBV6-3 and TRBJ2-1, with D unclear. CDR1 and CDR2 from the germline V gene are MNHEY and SVGEGT. The CDR3 consists of 12 residues. Trimming shortened V by 1 base and J by 9 bases, and 7 bases separated the two germline ends. The CDR3 is CASSYWGSEQFF. The DNA of the CDR3 is TGTGCCAGCAGTTACTGGGGAAGTGAGCAGTTCTTC.

This clonotype was seen more than once but under ten times. The gene calls are TRBV6-1 and TRBJ2-7; D is perhaps TRBD1 or TRBD2 (6 bases each). Trimming pared 1 base from V and 0 bases from J, leaving 10 bases between. The germline V gene has CDR1 MNHNS and CDR2 SASEGT. The CDR3 has 15 residues. CDR3 sequence: CASSEEGGFSYEQYF. In DNA, the CDR3 is TGTGCCAGCAGTGAAGAAGGGGGGTTCTCCTACGAGCAGTACTTC.

Ten or more counts support this clonotype. This chain connects TRBV10-3 to TRBJ2-7; D not resolved. V shed 3 bases and J shed 1 base, with 4 bases lying between them. CDR3 length equals 12 residues. Germline assignment: CDR1 ENHRY and CDR2 SYGVKD. In DNA form, the CDR3 reads TGTGCCATCAGTGACCAGTCCTACGAGCAGTACTTC. Protein product: CAISDQSYEQYF.

Notes on this clonotype: This may come from a read error, since a much larger clone is one base off. The V gene is TRBV4-3, the J gene TRBJ2-7; D is undetermined. Germline V lookup: CDR1 LGHNA, CDR2 YSLEER. The CDR3 is 13 residues long. This CDR3 is CTSSQDVGYEQYF. The CDR3 nucleotides read TGCACCAGCAGCCAAGATGTCGGGTACGAGCAGTACTTC.

The chain couples TRBV9 to TRBJ2-6; no reliable D call. Trimming left V 0 bases short and J 0 bases short, with 4 bases between. Germline values: CDR1 SGDLS, CDR2 YYNGEE. There are 15 residues in the CDR3. The CDR3 spells CASSVASSGANVLTF. CDR3 nucleotide sequence: TGTGCCAGCAGCGTAGCCTCCTCTGGGGCCAACGTCCTGACTTTC.

This clonotype was counted ten times or more. The gene calls are TRBV28 and TRBJ2-7, with TRBD2 as a possible D gene (6 bases). CDR1 is MDHEN and CDR2 is SYDVKM in the germline V gene. This CDR3 comprises 15 residues. The V end lost 7 bases, the J end lost 6 bases, and 22 bases lay between the germline ends. The CDR3 DNA follows: TGTGCCAGCACCGAAGGACTACCGCTTGGAGGCGAGCAGTACTTC. Amino acid sequence: CASTEGLPLGGEQYF.

The genes are TRBV7-9 and TRBJ2-3; 9 bases align to TRBD1. This CDR3 contains 16 residues. Germline CDR1 is SEHNR and CDR2 is FQNEAQ (reference sequence). V lost 2 bases and J lost 3; bases outside the gene matches: 6. This CDR3 is CASSLSGQGWTDTQYF. CDR3 coding DNA: TGTGCCAGCAGCTTATCGGGACAGGGTTGGACAGATACGCAGTATTTT.

This clonotype was detected ten times or more. This chain connects TRBV5-6 to TRBJ1-1; the D gene is possibly TRBD1 (6 bases). This CDR3 comprises 15 residues. The V end was cut by 6 bases, the J end by 4 bases, with 19 bases between. Germline CDR1 SGHDT, CDR2 YYEEEE. CDR3 DNA sequence: TGTGCCAGCACCCAAGGGGGGCACGGAGTCACTGAAGCTTTCTTT. Its translation is CASTQGGHGVTEAFF.

The J gene is TRBJ2-3, the V gene TRBV10-1; possibly TRBD1 or TRBD2 for D (6 bases each). V shed 11 bases and J shed 1 base, with 13 bases lying between them. The CDR3 extends over 13 amino acids. Per germline, CDR1 WNHNN and CDR2 SYGVQD (reference sequence). The CDR3 DNA sequence: TGCGCCGGAGGGGACACCGGCACAGATACGCAGTATTTT. It encodes CAGGDTGTDTQYF.

This chain connects TRBV7-6 to TRBJ2-7; tentative D call: TRBD1 (5 bases). Germline V gene sequence: CDR1 SGHVS, CDR2 FNYEAQ. The ends were cut back, 6 bases at V and 5 bases at J, with 14 bases in the middle. The CDR3 loop spans 13 amino acids. The CDR3 protein is CASRPAEGDEQYF. In nucleotides, the CDR3 is TGTGCCAGCAGACCCGCGGAAGGGGACGAGCAGTACTTC.

This clonotype was seen a handful of times. This could be a read error, since a much larger clone is one nucleotide away. V usage is TRBV5-6 and J usage is TRBJ2-7; maybe TRBD1 (6 bases). V was cut by 0 bases and J by 5 bases, with 9 bases left in between. CDR1 and CDR2 (germline): SGHDT, YYEEEE. The CDR3 consists of 13 residues. The CDR3 region has the DNA TGTGCCAGCAGCTTGGCAGGGGTCCACGAGCAGTACTTC. This gives the protein CASSLAGVHEQYF.

The chain is built from TRBV4-1 and TRBJ2-7; D is possibly TRBD1 (6 bases). The germline CDR1 and CDR2 sequences are MGHRA and YSYEKL. Trimming stripped 1 base from V and 5 bases from J, with 15 bases between. CDR3 length equals 15 residues. Here the CDR3 DNA reads TGCGCCAGCAGCCAAGTTCTGGGGGCGCTACACGAGCAGTACTTC. Amino acids: CASSQVLGALHEQYF.

In this sample, this clonotype turned up a few times. This rearrangement joins TRBV19 to TRBJ1-1, with 7 bases aligning to TRBD1. Trimming took 3 bases from V and 8 from J; bases not matched to a gene: 6. Germline-derived CDR1 and CDR2 are LNHDA and SQIVND (reference sequence). This CDR3 spans 13 amino acids. The CDR3: CASSILGGEEAFF. The CDR3 bases are TGTGCCAGTAGTATTTTAGGGGGCGAAGAAGCTTTCTTT.

As for this clonotype: This may be a read error, as it is one base from a much larger clone. Here the CDR3 omits its conserved ending phenylalanine or tryptophan, so a read error is the likely source. The V and J genes are TRBV14 and TRBJ2-3; 11 bases line up with TRBD1. The CDR3 totals 18 residues. Unmatched junction bases numbered 9, after V lost 1 base and J lost 3 bases. CDR1 is SGHDN, CDR2 FVKESK, per germline. CDR3 coding DNA: TGTGCCAGCAGCCAAGTGTATTCTGGGACAGGGGGAACAGATACGCAGTATCTT. Amino acid sequence: CASSQVYSGTGGTDTQYL.

The chain links TRBV7-9 to TRBJ2-3, with 7 bases fitting TRBD1. The V gene's germline CDR1 is SEHNR and CDR2 FQNEAQ (reference sequence). The V and J ends lost 3 bases and 5 bases, in that order; junction bases with no gene match: 5. The length of the CDR3 is 14 residues. The CDR3 sequence is CASSFQGQLDTQYF. The CDR3, as DNA: TGTGCCAGCAGCTTTCAGGGACAGCTAGATACGCAGTATTTT.

This clonotype was seen only a few times. The CDR3 spells CSARWTYEQYF. The CDR3 nucleotides are TGCAGTGCTAGATGGACCTACGAGCAGTACTTC. The J gene is TRBJ2-7, the V gene TRBV20-1; D remains ambiguous. Germline-derived CDR1 and CDR2 are DFQATT and SNEGSKA (reference sequence). Trimming removed 2 bases from V and 2 bases from J, with 4 bases in between. This CDR3 region has 11 residues.

The genes are TRBV12-3 or TRBV12-4 and TRBJ2-2, with D perhaps matching TRBD1 (6 bases). This CDR3 has 13 amino acids. The ends were cut back, 10 bases at V and 2 bases at J, with 11 bases in the middle. CDR3 protein: CATRGLNTGELFF. The CDR3 nucleotides read TGTGCCACCAGGGGTCTCAACACCGGGGAGCTGTTTTTT.

This clonotype was seen more than once but under ten times. The chain employs TRBV24-1 and TRBJ2-1; D may be TRBD1 or TRBD2 (6 bases each). V was pared by 5 bases and J by 3 bases, with 16 bases between. This CDR3 is built from 16 residues. Germline V gene sequence: CDR1 KGHDR, CDR2 SFDVKD. The CDR3: CATSGAEGGHYNEQFF. In DNA, the CDR3 is TGTGCCACCAGTGGAGCTGAGGGGGGCCACTACAATGAGCAGTTCTTC.

This clonotype was recorded once. The V call is TRBV11-3, the J call TRBJ2-3; the match to TRBD2 covers 14 bases. Trimming removed 3 bases from V and 6 bases from J; junction bases left unmatched: 14. The CDR3 totals 19 residues. CDR1 and CDR2 (germline): SGHNT, YENEEA. The CDR3 protein is CASSFSATSGGAGLDTQYF. As DNA, the CDR3 is TGTGCCAGCAGCTTCTCCGCGACTAGCGGGGGGGCCGGTTTGGATACGCAGTATTTT.

In nucleotides, the CDR3 is TGTGCCAGCAGCTTACTACCTAAAATAGGGACTGAAGCTTTCTTT. Its translation is CASSLLPKIGTEAFF. The V and J genes are TRBV7-9 and TRBJ1-1, with D uncertain. This CDR3 spans 15 amino acids. Trimming removed 2 bases at V and 5 bases at J, with 15 bases between. CDR1 and CDR2 (germline): SEHNR, FQNEAQ (reference sequence).

This clonotype was seen just once. This may be a read error: a much more frequent sequence differs by one nucleotide. The gene calls are TRBV27 and TRBJ2-3; TRBD2 is a possible D gene (6 bases). With 7 bases removed from V and 2 bases from J, the gap between germline ends came to 22 bases. The V gene's germline CDR1 is MNHEY and CDR2 SMNVEV (reference sequence). The CDR3 totals 17 residues. In nucleotides, the CDR3 is TGTGCCAGCATCGACGGGACTGGCGGAGCAAACACAGATACGCAGTATTTT. Translating it yields CASIDGTGGANTDTQYF.

This clonotype was observed many times. The chain joins TRBV6-2 or TRBV6-3 to TRBJ2-2, with D hard to call. The CDR3 totals 13 residues. V was clipped by 3 bases and J by 7 bases, with 9 bases between them. Looked up from germline, CDR1 is MNHEY and CDR2 is SVGEGT. The CDR3 protein is CASSYSIYGELFF. The CDR3 coding sequence is TGTGCCAGCAGTTATTCAATTTACGGGGAGCTGTTTTTT.

This clonotype was seen ten or more times. This chain connects TRBV4-2 to TRBJ1-5; unclear D gene. The CDR3 has 13 residues. The V and J ends lost 5 bases and 3 bases respectively, with 8 bases between them. The V gene's germline CDR1 is LGHNA and CDR2 YNFKEQ. The CDR3 DNA reads TGTGCCAGCAGCGCGGGGATCAATCAGCCCCAGCATTTT. Residues: CASSAGINQPQHF.

In this sample, this clonotype turned up a few times. This chain joins TRBV7-2 and TRBJ1-4; D may be TRBD1 (5 bases). Germline lookup yields CDR1 SGHTA and CDR2 FQGNSA. The CDR3 has 18 amino acids. V gave up 1 base and J gave up 8 bases, with 23 bases separating them. CDR3 sequence: CASSLDLRQGDLGEKLFF. The DNA for the CDR3 is TGTGCCAGCAGCTTAGATTTGAGGCAGGGAGACTTAGGGGAAAAACTGTTTTTT.

This clonotype occurred many times. The V call is TRBV25-1, the J call TRBJ2-7; unclear D gene. The CDR3 is made up of 10 amino acids. CDR1 and CDR2 (germline): MGHDK, SYGVNS. Deletions cut 8 bases from V and 2 bases from J, with 4 bases between. CDR3 protein: CASGTYEQYF. CDR3 DNA: TGTGCCAGCGGGACCTACGAGCAGTACTTC.